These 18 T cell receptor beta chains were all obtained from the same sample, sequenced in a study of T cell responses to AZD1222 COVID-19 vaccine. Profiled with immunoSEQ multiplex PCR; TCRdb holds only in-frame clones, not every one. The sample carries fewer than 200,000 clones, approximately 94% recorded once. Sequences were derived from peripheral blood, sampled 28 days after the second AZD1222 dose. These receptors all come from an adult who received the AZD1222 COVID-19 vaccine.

The CDR3 reads CASSYGVPSNQPQHF. As DNA, the CDR3 is TGTGCCAGCAGTTACGGGGTACCGAGCAATCAGCCCCAGCATTTT. J is TRBJ1-5 and V is TRBV6-2 or TRBV6-3, with unresolved D. The CDR3 contains 15 residues. V lost 2 bases and J 1 base, leaving 9 bases between the germline ends. From germline, CDR1 is MNHEY and CDR2 SVGEGT.

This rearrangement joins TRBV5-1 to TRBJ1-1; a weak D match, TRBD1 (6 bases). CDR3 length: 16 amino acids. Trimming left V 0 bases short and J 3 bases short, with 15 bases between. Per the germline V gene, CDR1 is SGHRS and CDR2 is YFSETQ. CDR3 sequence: CASSLATRGKDTEAFF. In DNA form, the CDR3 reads TGCGCCAGCAGCTTGGCCACGAGGGGGAAGGACACTGAAGCTTTCTTT. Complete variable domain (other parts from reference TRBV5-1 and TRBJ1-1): KAGVTQTPRYLIKTRGQQVTLSCSPISGHRSVSWYQQTPGQGLQFLFEYFSETQRNKGNFPGRFSGRQFSNSRSEMNVSTLELGDSALYLCASSLATRGKDTEAFFGQGTRLTVV.

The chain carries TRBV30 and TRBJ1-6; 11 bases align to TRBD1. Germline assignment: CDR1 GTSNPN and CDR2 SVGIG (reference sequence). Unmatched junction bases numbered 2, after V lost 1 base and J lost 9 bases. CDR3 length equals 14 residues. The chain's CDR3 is CAWSGDRGSSPLHF. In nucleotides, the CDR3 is TGTGCCTGGAGTGGGGACAGGGGGAGTTCACCCCTCCACTTT.

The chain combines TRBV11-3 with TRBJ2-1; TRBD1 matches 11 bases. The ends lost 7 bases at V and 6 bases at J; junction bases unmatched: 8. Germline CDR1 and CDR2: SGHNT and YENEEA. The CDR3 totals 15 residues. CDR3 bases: TGTGCCAGCACCACCCGGGACAGGGGGGGCAATGAGCAGTTCTTC. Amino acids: CASTTRDRGGNEQFF.

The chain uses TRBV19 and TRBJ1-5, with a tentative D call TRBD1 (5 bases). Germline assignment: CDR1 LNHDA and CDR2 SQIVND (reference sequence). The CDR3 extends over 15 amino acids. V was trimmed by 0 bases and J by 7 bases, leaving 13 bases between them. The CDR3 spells CASSIEGRVWQPQHF. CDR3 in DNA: TGTGCCAGTAGTATAGAAGGCAGGGTCTGGCAGCCCCAGCATTTT.

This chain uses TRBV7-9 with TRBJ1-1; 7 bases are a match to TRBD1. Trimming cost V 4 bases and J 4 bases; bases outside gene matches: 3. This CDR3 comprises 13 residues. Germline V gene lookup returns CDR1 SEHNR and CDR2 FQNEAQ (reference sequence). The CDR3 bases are TGTGCCAGCAGCTCCACAGGGGCCACTGAAGCTTTCTTT. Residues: CASSSTGATEAFF.

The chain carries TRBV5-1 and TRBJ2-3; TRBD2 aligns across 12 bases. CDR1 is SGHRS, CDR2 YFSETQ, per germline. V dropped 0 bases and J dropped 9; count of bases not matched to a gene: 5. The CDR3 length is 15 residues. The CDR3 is CASSLDLAGGMTQYF. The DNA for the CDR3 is TGCGCCAGCAGCTTGGACCTAGCGGGGGGGATGACGCAGTATTTT.

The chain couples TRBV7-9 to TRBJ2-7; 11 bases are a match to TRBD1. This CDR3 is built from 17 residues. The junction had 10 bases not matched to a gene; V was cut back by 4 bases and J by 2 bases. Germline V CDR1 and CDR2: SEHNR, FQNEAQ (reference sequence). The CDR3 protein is CASSSPRWGQGAYEQYF. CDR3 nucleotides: TGTGCCAGCAGCTCGCCGCGATGGGGACAGGGGGCCTACGAGCAGTACTTC. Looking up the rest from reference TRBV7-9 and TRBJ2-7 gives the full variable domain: DTGVSQNPRHKITKRGQNVTFRCDPISEHNRLYWYRQTLGQGPEFLTYFQNEAQLEKSRLLSDRFSAERPKGSFSTLEIQRTEQGDSAMYLCASSSPRWGQGAYEQYFGPGTRLTVT.

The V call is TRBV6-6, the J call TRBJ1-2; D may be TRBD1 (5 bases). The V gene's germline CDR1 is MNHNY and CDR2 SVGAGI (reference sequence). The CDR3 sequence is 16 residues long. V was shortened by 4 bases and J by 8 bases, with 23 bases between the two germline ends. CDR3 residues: CASSSKPPSQGGGYTF. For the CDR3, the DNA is TGTGCCAGCAGTTCCAAACCCCCCTCGCAGGGAGGCGGCTACACCTTC.

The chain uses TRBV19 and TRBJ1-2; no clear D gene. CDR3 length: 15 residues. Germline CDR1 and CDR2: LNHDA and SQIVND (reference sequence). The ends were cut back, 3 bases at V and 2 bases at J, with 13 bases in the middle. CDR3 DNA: TGTGCCAGTAGTATCAAGGACCCGGGAAACTATGGCTACACCTTC. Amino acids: CASSIKDPGNYGYTF.

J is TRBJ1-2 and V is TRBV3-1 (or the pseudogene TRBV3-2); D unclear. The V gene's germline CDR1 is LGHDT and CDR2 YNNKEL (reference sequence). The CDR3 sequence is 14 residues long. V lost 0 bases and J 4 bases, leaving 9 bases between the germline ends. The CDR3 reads CASSQEYSIYGYTF. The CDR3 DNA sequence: TGTGCCAGCAGCCAAGAATACAGCATCTATGGCTACACCTTC.

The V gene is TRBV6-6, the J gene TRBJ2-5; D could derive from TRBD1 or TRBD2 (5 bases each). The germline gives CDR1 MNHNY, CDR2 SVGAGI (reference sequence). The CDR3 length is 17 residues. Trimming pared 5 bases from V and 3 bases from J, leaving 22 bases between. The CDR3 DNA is TGTGCCAGCAGTCCCAGTCCGGGACGGGTTACGAAAGAGACCCAGTACTTC. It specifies CASSPSPGRVTKETQYF.

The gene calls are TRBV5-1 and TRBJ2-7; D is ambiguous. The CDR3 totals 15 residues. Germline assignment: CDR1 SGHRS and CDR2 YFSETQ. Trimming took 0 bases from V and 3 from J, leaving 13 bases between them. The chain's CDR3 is CASSLVAGSYYEQYF. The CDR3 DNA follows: TGCGCCAGCAGCTTGGTGGCAGGATCGTACTACGAGCAGTACTTC.

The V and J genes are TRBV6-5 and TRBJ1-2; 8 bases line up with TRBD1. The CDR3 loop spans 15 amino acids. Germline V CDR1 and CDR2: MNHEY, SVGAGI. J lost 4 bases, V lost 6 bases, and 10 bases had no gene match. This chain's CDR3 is CASSPSPGQVYGYTF. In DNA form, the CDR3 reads TGTGCCAGCAGCCCATCCCCGGGACAGGTCTATGGCTACACCTTC.

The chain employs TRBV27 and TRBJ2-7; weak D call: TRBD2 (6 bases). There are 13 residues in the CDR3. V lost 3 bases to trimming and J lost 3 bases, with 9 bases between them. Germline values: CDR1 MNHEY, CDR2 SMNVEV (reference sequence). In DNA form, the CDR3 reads TGTGCCAGCAGTTTGCGCGGGGTCTACGAGCAGTACTTC. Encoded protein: CASSLRGVYEQYF.

The CDR3 DNA reads as TGTGCCAGTAGTATCCATTCGGGGGTTGAGCAGTTCTTC. Protein: CASSIHSGVEQFF. The V gene is TRBV19, the J gene TRBJ2-1; maybe TRBD2 (6 bases). Germline-derived CDR1 and CDR2 are LNHDA and SQIVND (reference sequence). The CDR3 is 13 residues long. Trimming pared 3 bases from V and 9 bases from J, leaving 12 bases between.

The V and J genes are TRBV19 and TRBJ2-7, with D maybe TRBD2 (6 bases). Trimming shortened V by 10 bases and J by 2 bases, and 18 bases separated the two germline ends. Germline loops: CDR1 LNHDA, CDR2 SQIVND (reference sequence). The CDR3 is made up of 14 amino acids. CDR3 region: CATLSPGVPYEQYF. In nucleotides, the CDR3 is TGTGCCACCTTAAGCCCGGGAGTGCCCTACGAGCAGTACTTC.

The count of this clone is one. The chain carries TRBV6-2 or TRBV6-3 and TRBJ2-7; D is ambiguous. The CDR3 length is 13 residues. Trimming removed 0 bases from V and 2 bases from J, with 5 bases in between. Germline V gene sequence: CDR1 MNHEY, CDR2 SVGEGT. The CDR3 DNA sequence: TGTGCCAGCAGTTACTCGACCCCCTACGAGCAGTACTTC. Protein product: CASSYSTPYEQYF.